This paragraph covers one TCR beta chain sequence. Its antigen is currently unknown. After removal of 5 bases from V and 7 bases from J, the junction contained 5 bases not matched to a gene. The germline CDR1 and CDR2 sequences are KGHSH and LQKENI. The CDR3 extends over 15 amino acids. This entry belongs to a study of cytomegalovirus exposure and HLA in healthy donors. Study-wide points: Across donors, presence/absence analyses took sequencing depth to be roughly uniform.

The primer mix had 60 Vbeta and 13 Jbeta primers. The repertoire was sequenced with immunoSEQ multiplex PCR; TCRdb's copy has only in-frame clones and lacks some. Found here are around 100,000 clones; the top ten clones hold 6.5% to 7%. The rearrangement uses TRBV18 and TRBJ2-1; 13 bases fit TRBD2. This receptor was obtained from a man aged 35 to 55 in good health and CMV-seropositive. The sequenced sample was PBMCs. CDR3 sequence (DNA): TGTGCCAGCTCATCACGGACTAGCGGGAGAAATGAGCAGTTCTTC. This gives the protein CASSSRTSGRNEQFF.